This TCR beta chain was captured by sequencing in a study of siplizumab effects on memory and regulatory T cells. Findings and limits, study-wide: Siplizumab produced a significant drop in alloreactive sequences attributable to unstimulated CD4+ memory cells. Contribution to the alloresponse seemed major for naive T cells, which also seemed more diverse than memory cells.

A remark on this clone: No antigen is known for it.

Every sample had some 100,000 of its TCR templates assayed. Sequencing used immunoSEQ multiplex PCR; TCRdb keeps in-frame clones, though not all of them. The sample lists roughly 92,000 clones, approximately 95% occurring once. The ends lost 6 bases at V and 5 bases at J; junction bases unmatched: 11. Per the germline V gene, CDR1 is SQVTM and CDR2 is ANQGSEA. This CDR3 spans 14 amino acids. The receptor's source is a human donor in good health. The V call is TRBV29-1, the J call TRBJ2-7; 9 positions agree with TRBD1. Specimen: non-Treg CD4+ T cells sorted from blood. In DNA form, the CDR3 reads TGCAGCGTAGGGACCGGGACAGGGATCCACGAGCAGTACTTC. It codes for CSVGTGTGIHEQYF.